This record concerns one TCR beta chain sequence. Its specificity is unknown. Produced via immunoSEQ multiplex PCR; TCRdb's table is partial and in-frame only. The table shows a few million clones, with almost 96% occurring only once. The data are from a study of shared clonotypes between healthy human individuals. On the study more broadly: Per donor, CD8 memory used one plate, CD8 naive used two, CD4 memory used three and CD4 naive used three.

In the CD4+ fraction, cells were divided into CD45RA+ naive and CD45RA-negative memory subsets. The germline V gene encodes CDR1 ENHRY and CDR2 SYGVKD. The CDR3 length is 13 residues. The ends lost 5 bases at V and 4 bases at J; junction bases unmatched: 4. Study-level points and caveats: On the whole, naive subsets had larger estimated richness than memory subsets had.

The sample comprised naive CD4+ T cells sorted from blood. The subset: CD45RA+ positively selected. The TCR sequence derives from a man aged 18 to 30 in good health. This chain links TRBV10-3 with TRBJ2-5; TRBD2 agrees at 7 bases. In nucleotides, the CDR3 is TGTGCCATCAGTACTAGCGAAGGAGAGACCCAGTACTTC. It encodes CAISTSEGETQYF.